Listed here are 2 T cell receptor beta chains from one sample, sequenced in a study of naive and memory T cell subsets. Whole-study results and caveats: Possibly reflecting memory cells re-expressing CD45RA, a few larger clonotypes occurred in naive repertoires, especially CD8.

An equimolar mix of two oligonucleotides served as the beta constant-region primer for TRBC1 and TRBC2. Nested alpha and beta constant-region primers with the SP2 primer drove four PCR rounds on ligated cDNA. MiXCR, applied by TCRdb to the UMI-ligation and nested PCR reads, yields one record per CDR3 protein. Seen here are 150,000 or so distinct CDR3 sequences, over 20% observed once, and the top ten hold 0.11%. Their cognate antigens are unknown. The material sequenced was naive CD4+ T cells from blood. These receptors came from a human donor in good health.

The chain couples TRBV20-1 to TRBJ2-1; 10 nucleotides match TRBD2. CDR1 and CDR2 (germline): DFQATT, SNEGSKA (reference sequence). V shed 3 bases and J 10 bases; nucleotides not matched to a gene: 6. The CDR3 extends over 13 amino acids. The CDR3 sequence is CSASLAGVGEQFF. For the CDR3, the DNA is TGCAGTGCTAGCCTAGCGGGAGTCGGCGAGCAGTTCTTC.

This clonotype came up a few times. This rearrangement joins TRBV11-2 to TRBJ2-3, with 7 nucleotides matching TRBD1. The junction had 5 bases not matched to a gene; V was cut back by 5 bases and J by 0 bases. Germline V gives CDR1 SGHAT, CDR2 FQNNGV. The length of the CDR3 is 15 residues. CDR3 sequence reads: CASSPTGDSTDTQYF. DNA of the CDR3: TGTGCCAGCAGCCCCACAGGGGATAGCACAGATACGCAGTATTTT.